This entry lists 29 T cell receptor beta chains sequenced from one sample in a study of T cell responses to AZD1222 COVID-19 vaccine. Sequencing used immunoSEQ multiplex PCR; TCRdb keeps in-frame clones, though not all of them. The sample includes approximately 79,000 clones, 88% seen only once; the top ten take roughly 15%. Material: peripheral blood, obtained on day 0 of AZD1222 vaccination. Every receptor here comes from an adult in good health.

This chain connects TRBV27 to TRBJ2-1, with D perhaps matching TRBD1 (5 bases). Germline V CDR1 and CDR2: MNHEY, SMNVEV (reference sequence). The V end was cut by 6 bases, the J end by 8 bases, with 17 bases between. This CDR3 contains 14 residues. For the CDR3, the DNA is TGTGCCAGCAGCCCCTCTCTAGGGGTGGATGAGCAGTTCTTC. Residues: CASSPSLGVDEQFF.

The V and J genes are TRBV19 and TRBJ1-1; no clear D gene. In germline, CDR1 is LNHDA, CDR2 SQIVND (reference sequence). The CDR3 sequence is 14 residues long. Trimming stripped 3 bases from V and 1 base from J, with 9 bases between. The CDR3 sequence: CASSIVEGNTEAFF. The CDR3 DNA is TGTGCCAGTAGTATCGTCGAGGGGAACACTGAAGCTTTCTTT.

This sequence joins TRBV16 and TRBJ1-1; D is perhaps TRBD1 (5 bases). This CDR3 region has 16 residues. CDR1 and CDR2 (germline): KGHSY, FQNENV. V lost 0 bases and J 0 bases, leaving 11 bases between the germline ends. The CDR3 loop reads CASSQSIDRMNTEAFF. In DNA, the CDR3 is TGTGCCAGCAGCCAATCGATCGACAGAATGAACACTGAAGCTTTCTTT.

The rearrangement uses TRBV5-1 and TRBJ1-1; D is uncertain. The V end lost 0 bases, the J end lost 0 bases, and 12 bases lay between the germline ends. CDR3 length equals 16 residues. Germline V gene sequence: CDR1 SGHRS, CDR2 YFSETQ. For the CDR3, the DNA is TGCGCCAGCAGCTTGGAGGGCCCCGGTATGAACACTGAAGCTTTCTTT. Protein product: CASSLEGPGMNTEAFF.

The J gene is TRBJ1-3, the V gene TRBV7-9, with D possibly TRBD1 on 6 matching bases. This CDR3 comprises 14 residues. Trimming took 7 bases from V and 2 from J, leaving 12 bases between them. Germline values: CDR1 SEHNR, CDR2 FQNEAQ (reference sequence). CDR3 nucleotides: TGTGCCAGCACCATAGGGGGTCCTGGAAACACCATATATTTT. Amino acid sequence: CASTIGGPGNTIYF.

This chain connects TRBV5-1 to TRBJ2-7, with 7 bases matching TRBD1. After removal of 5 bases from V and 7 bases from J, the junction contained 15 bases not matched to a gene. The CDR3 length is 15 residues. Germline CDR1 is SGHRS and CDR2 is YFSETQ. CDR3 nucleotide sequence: TGCGCCAGCAGAACCGGGACAGACCGTTCGGGGGAGCAGTACTTC. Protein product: CASRTGTDRSGEQYF.

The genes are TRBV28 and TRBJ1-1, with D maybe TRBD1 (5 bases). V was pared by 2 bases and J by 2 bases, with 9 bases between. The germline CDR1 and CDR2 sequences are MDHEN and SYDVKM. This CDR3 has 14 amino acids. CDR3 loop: CASSLAGGNTEAFF. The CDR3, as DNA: TGTGCCAGCAGTTTAGCGGGGGGTAACACTGAAGCTTTCTTT.

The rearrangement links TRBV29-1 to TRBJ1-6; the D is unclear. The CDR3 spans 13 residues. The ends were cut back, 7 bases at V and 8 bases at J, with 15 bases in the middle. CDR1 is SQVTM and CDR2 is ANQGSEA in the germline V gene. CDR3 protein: CSAALGGDSPLHF. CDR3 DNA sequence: TGCAGCGCCGCGCTTGGCGGGGATTCACCCCTCCACTTT.

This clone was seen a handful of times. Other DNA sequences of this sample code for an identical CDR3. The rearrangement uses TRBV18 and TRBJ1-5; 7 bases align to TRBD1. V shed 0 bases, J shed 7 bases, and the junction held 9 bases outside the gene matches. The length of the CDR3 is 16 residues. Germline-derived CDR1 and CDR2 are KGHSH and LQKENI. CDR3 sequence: CASSPPTGERGQPQHF. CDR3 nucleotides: TGTGCCAGCTCACCACCTACAGGGGAGAGGGGCCAGCCCCAGCATTTT.

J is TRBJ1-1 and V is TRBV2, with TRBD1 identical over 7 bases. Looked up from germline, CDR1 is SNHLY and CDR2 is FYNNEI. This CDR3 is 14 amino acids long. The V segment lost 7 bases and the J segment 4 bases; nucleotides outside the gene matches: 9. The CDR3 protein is CASTARGLATEAFF. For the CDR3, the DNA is TGTGCCAGCACCGCGAGGGGGCTTGCCACTGAAGCTTTCTTT.

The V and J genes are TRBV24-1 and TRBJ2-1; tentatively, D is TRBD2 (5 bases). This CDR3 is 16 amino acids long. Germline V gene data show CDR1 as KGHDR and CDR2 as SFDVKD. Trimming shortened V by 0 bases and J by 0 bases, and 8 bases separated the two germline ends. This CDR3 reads CATSDLTAGSYNEQFF. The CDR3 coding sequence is TGTGCCACCAGTGATTTGACCGCGGGCTCCTACAATGAGCAGTTCTTC.

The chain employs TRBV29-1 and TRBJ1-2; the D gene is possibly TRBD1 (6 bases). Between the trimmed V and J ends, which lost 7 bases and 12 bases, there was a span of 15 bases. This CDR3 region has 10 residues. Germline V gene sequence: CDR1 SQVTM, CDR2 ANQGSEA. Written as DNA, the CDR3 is TGCAGCGCCAAGATAGGGACAAACACCTTC. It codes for CSAKIGTNTF.

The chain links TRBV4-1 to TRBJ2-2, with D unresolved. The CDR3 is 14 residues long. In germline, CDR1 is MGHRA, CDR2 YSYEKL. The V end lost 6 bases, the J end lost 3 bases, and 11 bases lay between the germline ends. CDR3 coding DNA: TGCGCCAGCAGTCCCGACGGGTACACCGGGGAGCTGTTTTTT. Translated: CASSPDGYTGELFF.

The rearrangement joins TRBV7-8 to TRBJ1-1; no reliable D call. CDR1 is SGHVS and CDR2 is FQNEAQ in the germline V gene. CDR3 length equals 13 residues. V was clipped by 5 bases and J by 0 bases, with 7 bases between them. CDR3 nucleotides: TGTGCCAGCAGCCCCCGACTGAACACTGAAGCTTTCTTT. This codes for CASSPRLNTEAFF.

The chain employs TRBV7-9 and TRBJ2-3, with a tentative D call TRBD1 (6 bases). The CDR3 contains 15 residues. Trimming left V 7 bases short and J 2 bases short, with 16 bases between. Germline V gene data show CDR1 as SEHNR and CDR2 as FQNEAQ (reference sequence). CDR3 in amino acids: CASTQTGAATDTQYF. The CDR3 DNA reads TGTGCCAGCACTCAGACAGGCGCTGCCACAGATACGCAGTATTTT.

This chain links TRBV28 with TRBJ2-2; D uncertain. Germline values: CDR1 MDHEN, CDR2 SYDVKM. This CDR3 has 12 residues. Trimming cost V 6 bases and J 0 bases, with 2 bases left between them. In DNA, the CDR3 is TGTGCCAGCAGGACGAACACCGGGGAGCTGTTTTTT. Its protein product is CASRTNTGELFF.

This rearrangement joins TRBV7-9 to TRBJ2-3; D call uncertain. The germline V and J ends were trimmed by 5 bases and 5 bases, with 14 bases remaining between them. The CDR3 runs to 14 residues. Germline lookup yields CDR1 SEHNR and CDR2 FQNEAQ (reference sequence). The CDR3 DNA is TGTGCCAGCAGCCCCACGGGTTCTGGAGATACGCAGTATTTT. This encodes CASSPTGSGDTQYF.

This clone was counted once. The CDR3 reads CASSISRNTEAFF. The CDR3 DNA is TGTGCCAGTAGTATTTCTCGGAACACTGAAGCTTTCTTT. The rearrangement joins TRBV19 to TRBJ1-1; D not resolved. V lost 3 bases and J 1 base, leaving 6 bases between the germline ends. The CDR3 spans 13 residues. Germline CDR1 LNHDA, CDR2 SQIVND (reference sequence).

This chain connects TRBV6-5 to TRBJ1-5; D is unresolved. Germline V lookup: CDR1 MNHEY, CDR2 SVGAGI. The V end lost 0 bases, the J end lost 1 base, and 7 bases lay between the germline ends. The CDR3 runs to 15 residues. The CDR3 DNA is TGTGCCAGCAGTTACTCGTACAGAAGCAATCAGCCCCAGCATTTT. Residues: CASSYSYRSNQPQHF.

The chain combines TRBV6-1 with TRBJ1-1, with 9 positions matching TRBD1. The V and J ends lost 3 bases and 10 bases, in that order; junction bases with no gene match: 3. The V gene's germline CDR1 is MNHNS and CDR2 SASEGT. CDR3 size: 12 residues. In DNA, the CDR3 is TGTGCCAGCAGTGATGACAGGGGGTCAGCTTTCTTT. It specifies CASSDDRGSAFF.

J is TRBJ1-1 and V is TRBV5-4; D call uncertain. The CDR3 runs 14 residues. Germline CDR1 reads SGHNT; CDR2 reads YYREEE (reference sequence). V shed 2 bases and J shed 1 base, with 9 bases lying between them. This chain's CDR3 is CASSFGVGNTEAFF. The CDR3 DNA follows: TGTGCCAGCAGCTTTGGGGTCGGGAACACTGAAGCTTTCTTT.

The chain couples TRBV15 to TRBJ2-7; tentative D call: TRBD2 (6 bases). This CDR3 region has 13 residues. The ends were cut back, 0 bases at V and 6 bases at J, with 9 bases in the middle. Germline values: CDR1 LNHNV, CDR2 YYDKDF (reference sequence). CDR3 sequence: CATSRDPGSEQYF. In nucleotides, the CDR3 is TGTGCCACCAGCAGAGATCCCGGGAGCGAGCAGTACTTC.

The CDR3 DNA reads as TGTGCCAGCAGCGCCAGGTCCCGGCAAGAGACCCAGTACTTC. Protein: CASSARSRQETQYF. The V and J genes are TRBV11-3 and TRBJ2-5; D unresolved. V was cut by 5 bases and J by 2 bases, with 12 bases left in between. There are 14 residues in the CDR3. CDR1 and CDR2 from the germline V gene are SGHNT and YENEEA.

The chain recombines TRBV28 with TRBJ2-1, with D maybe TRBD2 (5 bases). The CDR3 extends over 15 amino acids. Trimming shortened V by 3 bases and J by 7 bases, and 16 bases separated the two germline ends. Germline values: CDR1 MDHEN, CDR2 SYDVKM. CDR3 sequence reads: CASSLAAVLRNEQFF. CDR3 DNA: TGTGCCAGCAGTTTGGCAGCGGTTCTGCGAAATGAGCAGTTCTTC.

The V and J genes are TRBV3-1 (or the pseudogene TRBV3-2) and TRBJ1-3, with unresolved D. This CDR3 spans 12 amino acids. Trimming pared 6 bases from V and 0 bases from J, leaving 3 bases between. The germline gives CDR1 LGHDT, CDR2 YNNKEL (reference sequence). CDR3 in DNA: TGTGCCAGCAGGGACTCTGGAAACACCATATATTTT. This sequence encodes CASRDSGNTIYF.

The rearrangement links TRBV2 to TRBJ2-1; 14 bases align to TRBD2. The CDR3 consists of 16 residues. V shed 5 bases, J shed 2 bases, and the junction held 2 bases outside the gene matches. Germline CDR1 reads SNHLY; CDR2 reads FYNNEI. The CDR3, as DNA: TGTGCCAGCAGTCGACTAGCGGGAGGGCCCTACAATGAGCAGTTCTTC. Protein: CASSRLAGGPYNEQFF.

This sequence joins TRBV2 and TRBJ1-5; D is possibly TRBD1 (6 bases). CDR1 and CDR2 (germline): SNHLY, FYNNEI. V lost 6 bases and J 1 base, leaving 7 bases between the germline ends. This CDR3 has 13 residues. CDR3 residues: CASRGTSNQPQHF. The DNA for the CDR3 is TGTGCCAGCAGAGGGACAAGCAATCAGCCCCAGCATTTT.

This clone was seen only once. CDR3 DNA: TGTGCCTGGAGTGTAAGGTTCAATGAGCAGTTCTTC. This sequence encodes CAWSVRFNEQFF. The chain uses TRBV30 and TRBJ2-1, with D uncertain. The CDR3 is 12 amino acids. Trimming left V 0 bases short and J 6 bases short, with 6 bases between. Per the germline V gene, CDR1 is GTSNPN and CDR2 is SVGIG (reference sequence).

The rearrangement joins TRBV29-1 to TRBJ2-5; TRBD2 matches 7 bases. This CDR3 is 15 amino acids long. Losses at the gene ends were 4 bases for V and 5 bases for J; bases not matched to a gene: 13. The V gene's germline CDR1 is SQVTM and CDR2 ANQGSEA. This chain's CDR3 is CSVVAGDLKRETQYF. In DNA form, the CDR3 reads TGCAGCGTTGTGGCGGGAGACCTTAAGCGGGAGACCCAGTACTTC.